This T cell receptor beta chain was retrieved from a study of CD8+ T cells in alopecia areata. Findings and caveats of the study: Sharing of TCR sequences between patients (possibly for HLA-related reasons) was less clear than in mice. Normal-skin resident alphabeta T cells also appear among scalp sample sequences. Clonality in lesional scalp, especially alopecia totalis/universalis, exceeded that of normal scalp.

The J segment lost 4 bases and the V segment lost 7 bases, leaving 6 bases of the junction unmatched. The CDR3 extends over 14 amino acids. In germline, CDR1 is LNHDA, CDR2 SQIVND (reference sequence). Those with alopecia areata gave lesional scalp punch biopsies and peripheral blood. This clone was recorded many times. What it binds is not known. As the sequencing template, cDNA was produced by extracting RNA and reverse transcribing it. Using immunoSEQ multiplex PCR, the repertoire was profiled, and TCRdb retains in-frame clones only, with some absent. The data hold about 110,000 clones, with about 50% observed a single time.

Sequencing input: NKG2D-low CD8+ T cells sorted from blood. This TCR was recovered from a human donor with alopecia areata. The V and J genes are TRBV19 and TRBJ1-5; TRBD1 aligns across 8 bases. CDR3 sequence reads: CASTDRGLNQPQHF. CDR3 coding DNA: TGTGCCAGTACCGACAGGGGCCTTAATCAGCCCCAGCATTTT.